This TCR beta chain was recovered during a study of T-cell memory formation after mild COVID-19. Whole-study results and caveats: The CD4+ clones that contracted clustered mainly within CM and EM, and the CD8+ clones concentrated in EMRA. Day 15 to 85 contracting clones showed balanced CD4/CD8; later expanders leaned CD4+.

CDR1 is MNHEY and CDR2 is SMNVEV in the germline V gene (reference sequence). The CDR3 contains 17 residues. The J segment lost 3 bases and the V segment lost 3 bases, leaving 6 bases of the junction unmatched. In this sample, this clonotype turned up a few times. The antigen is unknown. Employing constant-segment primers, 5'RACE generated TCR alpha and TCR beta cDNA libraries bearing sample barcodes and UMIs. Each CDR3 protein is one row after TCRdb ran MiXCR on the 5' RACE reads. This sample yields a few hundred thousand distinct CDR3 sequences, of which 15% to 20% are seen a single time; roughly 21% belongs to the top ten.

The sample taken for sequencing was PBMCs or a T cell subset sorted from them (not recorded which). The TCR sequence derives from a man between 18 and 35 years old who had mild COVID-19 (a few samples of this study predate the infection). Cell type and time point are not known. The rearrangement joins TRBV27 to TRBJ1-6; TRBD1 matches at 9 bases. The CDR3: CASSFRTGDHYNSPLHF. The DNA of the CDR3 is TGTGCCAGCAGTTTTAGGACAGGGGATCACTATAATTCACCCCTCCACTTT.